This record concerns one TCR beta chain sequence. TCRdb called clones again from the PCR reads with MiXCR. Altogether tens of thousands of clones are present, roughly 16% being singletons, with the ten largest covering roughly 20%. These data are taken from a study of metastatic and nonmetastatic thyroid tumors. Study-wide context: Across peripheral blood and tumor or nodule tissue samples taken from malignant and benign thyroid patients, the repertoires were compared with one another.

Until they underwent thyroid surgery, no patient had received any treatment. Germline V CDR1 and CDR2: MRHNA, SNTAGT. With 2 bases removed from V and 6 bases from J, the gap between germline ends came to 26 bases. The CDR3 is made up of 18 amino acids. Sample: blood. The chain employs TRBV6-4 and TRBJ2-7; either TRBD1 or TRBD2 may fit D (7 bases each). This TCR was sampled from a female donor with papillary thyroid cancer or a benign thyroid nodule (not recorded which). Some clones in this sample may be carry-over from other donors' samples. CDR3 amino acids: CASSDPSNPRGRGGEQYF. Here the CDR3 DNA reads TGTGCCAGCAGTGACCCATCGAATCCAAGGGGGCGCGGGGGCGAGCAGTACTTC.